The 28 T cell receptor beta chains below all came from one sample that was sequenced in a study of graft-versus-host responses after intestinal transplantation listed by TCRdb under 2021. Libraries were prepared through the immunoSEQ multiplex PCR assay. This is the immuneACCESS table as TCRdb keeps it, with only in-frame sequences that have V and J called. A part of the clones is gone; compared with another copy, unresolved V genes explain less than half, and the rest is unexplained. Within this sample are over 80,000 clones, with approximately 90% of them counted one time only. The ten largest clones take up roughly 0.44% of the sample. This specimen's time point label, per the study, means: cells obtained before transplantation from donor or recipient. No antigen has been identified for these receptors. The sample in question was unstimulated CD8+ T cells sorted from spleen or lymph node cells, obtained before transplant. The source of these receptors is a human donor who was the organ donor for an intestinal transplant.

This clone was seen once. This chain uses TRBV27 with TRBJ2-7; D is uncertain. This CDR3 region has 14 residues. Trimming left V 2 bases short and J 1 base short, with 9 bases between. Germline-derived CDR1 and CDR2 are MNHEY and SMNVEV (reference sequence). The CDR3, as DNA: TGTGCCAGCAGTTTAACCAGTGCTTCCTACGAGCAGTACTTC. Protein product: CASSLTSASYEQYF.

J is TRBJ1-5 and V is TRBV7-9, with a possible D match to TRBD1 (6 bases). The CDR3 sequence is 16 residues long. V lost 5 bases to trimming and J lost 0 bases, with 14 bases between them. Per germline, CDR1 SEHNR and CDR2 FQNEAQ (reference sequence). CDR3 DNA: TGTGCCAGCAGCCTGGGGGCAGCCGATAGCAATCAGCCCCAGCATTTT. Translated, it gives CASSLGAADSNQPQHF.

Here the CDR3 DNA reads TGTGCCAGCAGCTTAGGCGGGACTCAGTACTTC. Translating gives CASSLGGTQYF. The gene calls are TRBV7-8 and TRBJ2-7, with D possibly being TRBD2 (6 bases). Germline-derived CDR1 and CDR2 are SGHVS and FQNEAQ. The CDR3 has 11 residues. V lost 1 base, J lost 10 bases, and 8 bases lay in between.

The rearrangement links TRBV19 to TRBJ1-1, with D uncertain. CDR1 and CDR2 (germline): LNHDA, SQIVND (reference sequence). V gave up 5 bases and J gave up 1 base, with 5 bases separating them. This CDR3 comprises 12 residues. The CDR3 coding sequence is TGTGCCAGTAGTGGAGGGAACACTGAAGCTTTCTTT. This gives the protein CASSGGNTEAFF.

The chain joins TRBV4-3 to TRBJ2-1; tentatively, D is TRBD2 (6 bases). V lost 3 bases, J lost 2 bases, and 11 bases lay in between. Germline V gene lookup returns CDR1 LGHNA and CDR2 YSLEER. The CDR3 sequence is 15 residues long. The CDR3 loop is CASSQGRGTYNEQFF. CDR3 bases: TGCGCCAGCAGCCAGGGGCGGGGAACCTACAATGAGCAGTTCTTC.

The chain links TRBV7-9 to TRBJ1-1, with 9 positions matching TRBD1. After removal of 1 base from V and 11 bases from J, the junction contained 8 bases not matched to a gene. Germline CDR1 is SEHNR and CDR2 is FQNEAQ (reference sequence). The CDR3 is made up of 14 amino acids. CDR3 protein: CASSLDNLQGAAFF. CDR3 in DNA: TGTGCCAGCAGCTTAGATAACCTACAGGGGGCGGCTTTCTTT. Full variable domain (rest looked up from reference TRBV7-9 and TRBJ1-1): DTGVSQNPRHKITKRGQNVTFRCDPISEHNRLYWYRQTLGQGPEFLTYFQNEAQLEKSRLLSDRFSAERPKGSFSTLEIQRTEQGDSAMYLCASSLDNLQGAAFFGQGTRLTVV.

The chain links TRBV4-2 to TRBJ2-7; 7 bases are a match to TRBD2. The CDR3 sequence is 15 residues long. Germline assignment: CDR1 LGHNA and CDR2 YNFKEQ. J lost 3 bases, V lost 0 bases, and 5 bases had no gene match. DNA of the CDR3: TGTGCCAGCAGCCAAGAAGTGGGGGGGGTCTACGAGCAGTACTTC. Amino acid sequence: CASSQEVGGVYEQYF.

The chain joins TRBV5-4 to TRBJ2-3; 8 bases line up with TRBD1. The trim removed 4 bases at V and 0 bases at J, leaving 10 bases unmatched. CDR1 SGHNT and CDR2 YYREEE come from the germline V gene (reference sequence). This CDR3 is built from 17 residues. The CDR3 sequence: CASSPPQGATSTDTQYF. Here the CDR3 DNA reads TGTGCCAGCAGCCCACCTCAGGGGGCGACTAGCACAGATACGCAGTATTTT.

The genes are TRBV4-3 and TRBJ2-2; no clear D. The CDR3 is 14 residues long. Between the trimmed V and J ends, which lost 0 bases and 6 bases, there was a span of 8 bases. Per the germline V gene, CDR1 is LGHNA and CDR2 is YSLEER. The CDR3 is CASSQDISPGELFF. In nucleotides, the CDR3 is TGCGCCAGCAGCCAAGATATTAGCCCCGGGGAGCTGTTTTTT.

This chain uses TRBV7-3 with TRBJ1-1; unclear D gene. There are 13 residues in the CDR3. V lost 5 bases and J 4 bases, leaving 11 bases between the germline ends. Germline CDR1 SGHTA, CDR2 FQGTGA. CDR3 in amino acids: CASSAGGSTEAFF. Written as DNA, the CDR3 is TGTGCCAGCAGCGCCGGAGGATCCACTGAAGCTTTCTTT. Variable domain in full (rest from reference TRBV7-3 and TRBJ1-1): GAGVSQTPSNKVTEKGKYVELRCDPISGHTALYWYRQSLGQGPEFLIYFQGTGAADDSGLPNDRFFAVRPEGSVSTLKIQRTERGDSAVYLCASSAGGSTEAFFGQGTRLTVV.

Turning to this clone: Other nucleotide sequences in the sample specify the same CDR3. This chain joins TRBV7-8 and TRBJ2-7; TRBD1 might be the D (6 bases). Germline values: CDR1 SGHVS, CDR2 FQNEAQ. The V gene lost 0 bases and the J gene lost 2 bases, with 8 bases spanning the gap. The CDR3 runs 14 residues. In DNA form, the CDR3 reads TGTGCCAGCAGCTTAGCGGGGGCGGCCTACGAGCAGTACTTC. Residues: CASSLAGAAYEQYF.

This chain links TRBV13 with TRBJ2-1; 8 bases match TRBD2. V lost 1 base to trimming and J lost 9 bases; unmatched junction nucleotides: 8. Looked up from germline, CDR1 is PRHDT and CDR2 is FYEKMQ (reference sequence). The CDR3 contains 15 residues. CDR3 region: CASSLAGGLWSEQFF. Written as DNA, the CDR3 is TGTGCCAGCAGCTTAGCGGGGGGGCTTTGGTCTGAGCAGTTCTTC.

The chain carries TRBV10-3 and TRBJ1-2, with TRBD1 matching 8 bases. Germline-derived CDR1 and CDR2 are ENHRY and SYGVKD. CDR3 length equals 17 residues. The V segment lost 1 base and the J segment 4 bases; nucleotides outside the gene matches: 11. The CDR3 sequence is CAISEFLTMDRAYGYTF. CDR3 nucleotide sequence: TGTGCCATCAGTGAGTTTTTAACAATGGACAGGGCCTATGGCTACACCTTC.

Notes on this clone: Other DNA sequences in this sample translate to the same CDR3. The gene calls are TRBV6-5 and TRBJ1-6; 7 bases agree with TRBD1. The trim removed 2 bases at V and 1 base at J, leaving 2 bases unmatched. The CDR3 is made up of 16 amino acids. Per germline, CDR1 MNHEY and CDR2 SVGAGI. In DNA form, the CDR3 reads TGTGCCAGCAGTTACCAGGGGGGATCCTATAATTCACCCCTCCACTTT. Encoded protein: CASSYQGGSYNSPLHF.

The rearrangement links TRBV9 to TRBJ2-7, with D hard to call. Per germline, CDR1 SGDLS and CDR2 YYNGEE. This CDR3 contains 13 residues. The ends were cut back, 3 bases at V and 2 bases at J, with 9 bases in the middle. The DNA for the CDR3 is TGTGCCAGCAGCGGGGCAGGAACCTACGAGCAGTACTTC. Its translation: CASSGAGTYEQYF.

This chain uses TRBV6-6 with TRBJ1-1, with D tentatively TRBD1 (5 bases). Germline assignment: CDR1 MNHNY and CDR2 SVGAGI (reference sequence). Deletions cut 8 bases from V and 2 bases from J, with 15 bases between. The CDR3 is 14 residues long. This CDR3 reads CASWPAQGNTEAFF. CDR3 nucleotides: TGTGCCAGCTGGCCCGCTCAGGGCAACACTGAAGCTTTCTTT.

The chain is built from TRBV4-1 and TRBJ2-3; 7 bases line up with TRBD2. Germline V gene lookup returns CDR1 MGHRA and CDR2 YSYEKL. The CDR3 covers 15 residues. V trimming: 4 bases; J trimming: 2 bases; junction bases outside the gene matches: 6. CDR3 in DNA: TGCGCCAGCAGCCCAAACGGACTAGACACAGATACGCAGTATTTT. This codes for CASSPNGLDTDTQYF.

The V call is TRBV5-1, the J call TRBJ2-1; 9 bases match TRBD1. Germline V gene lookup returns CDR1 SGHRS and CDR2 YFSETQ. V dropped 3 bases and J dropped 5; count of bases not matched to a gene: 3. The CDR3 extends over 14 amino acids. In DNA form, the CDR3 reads TGCGCCAGCAGCTCGAGGACAGGGGACAATGAGCAGTTCTTC. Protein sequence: CASSSRTGDNEQFF.

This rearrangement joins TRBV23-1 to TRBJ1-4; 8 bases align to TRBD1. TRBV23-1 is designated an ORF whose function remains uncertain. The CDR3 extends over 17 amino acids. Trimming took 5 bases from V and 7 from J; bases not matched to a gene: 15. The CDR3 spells CASSWTGMFLRCEKLFF. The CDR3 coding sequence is TGCGCCAGCAGTTGGACAGGGATGTTTCTTAGATGTGAAAAACTGTTTTTT.

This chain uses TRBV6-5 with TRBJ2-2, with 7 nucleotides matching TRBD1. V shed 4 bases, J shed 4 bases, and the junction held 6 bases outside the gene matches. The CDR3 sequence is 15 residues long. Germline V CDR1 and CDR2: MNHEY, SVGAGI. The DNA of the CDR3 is TGTGCCAGCAGTTTCGGAGACAGGGTCACCGGGGAGCTGTTTTTT. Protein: CASSFGDRVTGELFF.

The CDR3 protein is CASTLRDRELDEQYF. The CDR3 nucleotides read TGTGCCAGTACCCTCCGGGACAGGGAGCTTGACGAGCAGTACTTC. The chain has TRBV19 and TRBJ2-7, with 9 bases lining up with TRBD1. The CDR3 consists of 15 residues. J was trimmed by 5 bases and V by 7 bases; bases with no gene match: 12. Germline V gene sequence: CDR1 LNHDA, CDR2 SQIVND (reference sequence).

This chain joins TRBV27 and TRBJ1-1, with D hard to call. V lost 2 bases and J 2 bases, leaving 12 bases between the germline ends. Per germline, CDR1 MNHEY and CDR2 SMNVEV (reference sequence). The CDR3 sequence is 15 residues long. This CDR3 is CASSLQGAPNTEAFF. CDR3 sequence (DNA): TGTGCCAGCAGTTTACAAGGAGCGCCCAACACTGAAGCTTTCTTT.

As DNA, the CDR3 is TGTGCCAGCAGTTTCGGGGGACTAGGGTTTTCGCCCCAGCATTTT. Encoded protein: CASSFGGLGFSPQHF. The chain recombines TRBV28 with TRBJ1-5; D possibly corresponds to TRBD1 (5 bases). Germline-derived CDR1 and CDR2 are MDHEN and SYDVKM. The CDR3 is 15 residues long. V dropped 3 bases and J dropped 9 bases, with 18 bases sitting between them.

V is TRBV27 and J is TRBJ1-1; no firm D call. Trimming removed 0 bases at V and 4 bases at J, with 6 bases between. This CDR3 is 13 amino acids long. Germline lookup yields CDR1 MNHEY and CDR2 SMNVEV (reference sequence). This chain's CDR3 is CASSLSGSTEAFF. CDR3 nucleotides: TGTGCCAGCAGTTTATCAGGGAGCACTGAAGCTTTCTTT.

CDR3 amino acids: CASSLVAANEQFF. The CDR3 DNA reads as TGTGCCAGTAGTCTCGTGGCGGCTAATGAGCAGTTCTTC. V and J are TRBV19 and TRBJ2-1; D is unresolved. The ends were cut back, 5 bases at V and 7 bases at J, with 12 bases in the middle. Per germline, CDR1 LNHDA and CDR2 SQIVND (reference sequence). The length of the CDR3 is 13 residues.

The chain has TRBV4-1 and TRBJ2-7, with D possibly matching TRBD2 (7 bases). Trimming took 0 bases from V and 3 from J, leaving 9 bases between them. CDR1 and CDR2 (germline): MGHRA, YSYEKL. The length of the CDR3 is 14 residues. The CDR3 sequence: CASSQEGGLYEQYF. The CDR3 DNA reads TGCGCCAGCAGCCAAGAGGGGGGGCTCTACGAGCAGTACTTC.

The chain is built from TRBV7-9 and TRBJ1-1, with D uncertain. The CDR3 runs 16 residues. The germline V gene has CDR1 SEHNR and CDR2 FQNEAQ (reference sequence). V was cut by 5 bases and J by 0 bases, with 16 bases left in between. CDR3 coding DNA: TGTGCCAGCAGCCCACCCGGTGAGGGTTTGAACACTGAAGCTTTCTTT. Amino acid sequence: CASSPPGEGLNTEAFF.

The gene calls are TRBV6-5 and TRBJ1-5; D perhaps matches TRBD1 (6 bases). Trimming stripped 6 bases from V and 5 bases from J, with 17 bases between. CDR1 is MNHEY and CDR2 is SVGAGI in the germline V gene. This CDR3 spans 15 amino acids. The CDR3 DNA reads TGTGCCAGCAGGAGGGATAGGGGGTCCTATCAGCCCCAGCATTTT. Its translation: CASRRDRGSYQPQHF.